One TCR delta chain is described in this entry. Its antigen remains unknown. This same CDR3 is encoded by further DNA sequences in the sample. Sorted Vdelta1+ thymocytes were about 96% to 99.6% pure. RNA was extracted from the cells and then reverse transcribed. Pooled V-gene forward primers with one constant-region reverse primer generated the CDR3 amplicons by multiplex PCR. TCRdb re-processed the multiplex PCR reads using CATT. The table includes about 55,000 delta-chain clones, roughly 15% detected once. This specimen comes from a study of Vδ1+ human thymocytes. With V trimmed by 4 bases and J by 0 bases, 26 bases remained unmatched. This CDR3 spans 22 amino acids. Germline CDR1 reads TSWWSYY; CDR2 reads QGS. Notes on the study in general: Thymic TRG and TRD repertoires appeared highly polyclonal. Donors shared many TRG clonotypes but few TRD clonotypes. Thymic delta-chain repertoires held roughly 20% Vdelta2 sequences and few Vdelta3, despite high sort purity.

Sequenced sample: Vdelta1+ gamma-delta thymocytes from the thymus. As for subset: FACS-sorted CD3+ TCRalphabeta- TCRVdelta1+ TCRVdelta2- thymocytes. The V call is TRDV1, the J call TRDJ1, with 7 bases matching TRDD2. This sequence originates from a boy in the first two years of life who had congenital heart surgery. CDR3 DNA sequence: TGTGCTCTTGGGGTACCCCGGCCTTCCTTCCGATTACCCGCGTCGTACACCGATAAACTCATCTTT. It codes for CALGVPRPSFRLPASYTDKLIF.